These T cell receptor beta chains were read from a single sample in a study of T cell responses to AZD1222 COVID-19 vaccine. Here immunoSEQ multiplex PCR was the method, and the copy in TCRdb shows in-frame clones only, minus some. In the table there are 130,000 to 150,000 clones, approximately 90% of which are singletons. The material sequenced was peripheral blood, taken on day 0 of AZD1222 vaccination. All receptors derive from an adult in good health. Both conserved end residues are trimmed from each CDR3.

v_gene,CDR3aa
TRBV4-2,ASSPGTSGGTDTQY
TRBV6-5,ASSRPQGETQY
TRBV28,ASSLTGSISPLH
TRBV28,ASSLEGAGEKLF
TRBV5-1,ASSSRTGRHNEQF
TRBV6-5,ASSYSSGSPGELF
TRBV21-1,ASIGGRSKGTEAF
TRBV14,ASSQGSREQY
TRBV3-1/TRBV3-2,ASSQAGIEKAF
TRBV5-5,ASSLAQGANYGYT
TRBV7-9,ASSRQISYGYT
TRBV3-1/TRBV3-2,ASSPTQYRGLSEAF
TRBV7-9,ASSLSPGGETQY
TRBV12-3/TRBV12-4,ASSKNTGTEAF
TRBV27,ASRTRGTQSTDTQY
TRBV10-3,AISESIGRAGGELF
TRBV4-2,ASSQGQGNQPQH
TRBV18,ASSPPGHLSGNTIY
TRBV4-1,ASSQQGRNQPQH
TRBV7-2,ASFGPRDEKLF
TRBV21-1,ASSKEELARGPVADTQY
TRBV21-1,ASSSMGGYT